This T cell receptor (beta chain) was found in a study of blood T cell repertoires in COVID-19. Study-wide context: Acute-phase and convalescent COVID-19 samples originated in the United States, Italy and Spain. In each case, the material was cDNA or gDNA derived from T cells, B-cell-depleted T cells, or PBMCs.

The CDR3 is made up of 15 amino acids. Germline V CDR1 and CDR2: SGHNT, YYREEE (reference sequence). V trimming: 1 base; J trimming: 4 bases; junction bases outside the gene matches: 4. Authors' analysis steps: Estimated nucleated cell counts came from reference gene primer amplification. Profiled with immunoSEQ multiplex PCR; TCRdb holds only in-frame clones, not every one. That table supplies the V and J calls and clone size; D and trimming were determined from the DNA. The data show fewer than 90,000 clones, about 80% seen once. Sequencing used peripheral blood. The clonotype comes from a man aged 45-60 years with acute or convalescent COVID-19. V and J are TRBV5-4 and TRBJ2-7; 11 bases align to TRBD2. CDR3: CASSLKLAGVYEQYF. CDR3 DNA: TGTGCCAGCAGCTTGAAACTAGCGGGGGTTTACGAGCAGTACTTC.